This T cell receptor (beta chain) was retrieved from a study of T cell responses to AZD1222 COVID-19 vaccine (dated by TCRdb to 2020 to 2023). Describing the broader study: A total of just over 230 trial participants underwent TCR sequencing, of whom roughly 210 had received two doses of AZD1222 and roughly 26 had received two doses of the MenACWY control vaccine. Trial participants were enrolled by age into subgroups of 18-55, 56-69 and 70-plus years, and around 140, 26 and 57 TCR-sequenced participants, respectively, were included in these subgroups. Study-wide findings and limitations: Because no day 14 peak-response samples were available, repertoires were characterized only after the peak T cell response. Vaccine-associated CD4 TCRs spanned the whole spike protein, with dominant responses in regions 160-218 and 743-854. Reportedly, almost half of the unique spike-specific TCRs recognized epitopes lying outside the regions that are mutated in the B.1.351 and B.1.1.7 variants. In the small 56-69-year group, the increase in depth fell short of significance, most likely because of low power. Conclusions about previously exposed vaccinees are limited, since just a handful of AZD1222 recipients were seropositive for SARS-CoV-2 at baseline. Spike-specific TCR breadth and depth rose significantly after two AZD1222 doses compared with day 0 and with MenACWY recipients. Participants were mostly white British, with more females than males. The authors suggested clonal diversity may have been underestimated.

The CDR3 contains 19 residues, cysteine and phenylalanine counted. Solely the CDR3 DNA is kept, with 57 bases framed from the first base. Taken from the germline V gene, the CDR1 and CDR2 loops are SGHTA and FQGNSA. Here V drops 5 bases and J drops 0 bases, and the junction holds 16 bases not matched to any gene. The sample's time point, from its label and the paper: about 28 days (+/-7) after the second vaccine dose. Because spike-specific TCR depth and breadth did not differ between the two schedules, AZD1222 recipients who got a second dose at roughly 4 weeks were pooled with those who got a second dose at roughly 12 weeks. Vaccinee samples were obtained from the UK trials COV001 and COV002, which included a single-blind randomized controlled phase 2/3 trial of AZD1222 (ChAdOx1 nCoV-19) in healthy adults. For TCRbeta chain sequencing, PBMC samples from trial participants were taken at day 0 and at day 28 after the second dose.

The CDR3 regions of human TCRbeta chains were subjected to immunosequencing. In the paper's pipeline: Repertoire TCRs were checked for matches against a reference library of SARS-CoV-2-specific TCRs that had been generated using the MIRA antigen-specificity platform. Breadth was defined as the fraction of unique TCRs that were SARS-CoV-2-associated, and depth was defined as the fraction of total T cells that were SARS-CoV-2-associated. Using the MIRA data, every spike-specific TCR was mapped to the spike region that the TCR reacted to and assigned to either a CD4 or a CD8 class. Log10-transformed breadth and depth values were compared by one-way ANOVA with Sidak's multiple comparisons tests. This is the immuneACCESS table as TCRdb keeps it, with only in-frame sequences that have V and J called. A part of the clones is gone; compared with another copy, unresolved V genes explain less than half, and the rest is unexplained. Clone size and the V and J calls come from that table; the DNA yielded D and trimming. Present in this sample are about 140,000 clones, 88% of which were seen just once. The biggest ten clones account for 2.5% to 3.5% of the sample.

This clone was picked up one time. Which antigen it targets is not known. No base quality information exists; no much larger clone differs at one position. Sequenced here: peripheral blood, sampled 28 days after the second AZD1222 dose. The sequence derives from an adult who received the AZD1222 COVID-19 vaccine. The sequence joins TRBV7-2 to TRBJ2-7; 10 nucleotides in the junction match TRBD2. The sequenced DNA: TGTGCCAGCAGCACCCGGGGGAGCCTAGCGGGGGTAAGCTCCTACGAGCAGTACTTC. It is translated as CASSTRGSLAGVSSYEQYF.